This paragraph reports one T cell receptor beta chain. Its antigen is unidentified. This entry is derived from a study of T cells in Graves' hyperthyroidism and ophthalmopathy. General observations from the study: Among clonotypes expanded in thyroid above 0.001, most were also found in blood.

TCR beta CDR3 region amplification was performed from RNA transcripts. Researchers ran a first-round RT-PCR on the TCR CDR3 using the HTBI primer set. TCRdb re-analysed the multiplex PCR reads in MiXCR, keeping a single row per CDR3 protein. Of hundreds of thousands of distinct CDR3 sequences in the sample, 20% are singletons; the top ten hold approximately 48%. Clinicians diagnosed patients from clinical symptoms, serum thyroxine and TRAb, thyroid ultrasound and orbital computed tomography. Each 10 ml fresh peripheral blood draw supplied the PBMCs. The CDR3 has 13 residues. Trimming removed 4 bases from V and 0 bases from J, with 10 bases in between. Germline-derived CDR1 and CDR2 are GTSNPN and SVGIG (reference sequence).

The TCR sequence derives from a middle-aged man with Graves' ophthalmopathy. The chain employs TRBV30 and TRBJ2-7; D perhaps matches TRBD1 (5 bases). The specimen was blood. The CDR3 DNA reads as TGTGCCTGGAACAGGAAGAGCTCCTACGAGCAGTACTTC. The encoded protein is CAWNRKSSYEQYF.